These 9 T cell receptor beta chains came from one sample sequenced in a study of vaccination and CD4 T cells after COVID-19. Described treatment: approximately 9-day PBMC culture with coronavirus spike peptide pools or control peptides (ViraFEST assay). CD4+ T cells that came from the unexposed donor were collected before the COVID-19 pandemic (2011-2018). What these receptors recognize is not known. Cultured CD4+ T cells had their DNA profiled by the Oncomine TCR Beta short-read assay. Each CDR3 protein is one row after TCRdb ran MiXCR on the PCR reads. The sample has fewer than 3,000 distinct CDR3 sequences; about a quarter are singletons. Sequenced material: CD4+ T cells from blood, cultured in vitro. These receptors were obtained from a human donor in good health.

This sequence joins TRBV12-3 or TRBV12-4 and TRBJ2-7; D is uncertain. CDR3 size: 14 residues. V was clipped by 5 bases and J by 1 base, with 12 bases between them. CDR3 region: CASSPSAGSYEQYF. The CDR3 DNA reads TGTGCCAGCAGTCCGAGTGCAGGTTCCTACGAGCAGTACTTC.

This clonotype counts as medium-sized (0.01 to 0.1%). The chain carries TRBV20-1 and TRBJ1-5; D gene ambiguous. Germline loops: CDR1 DFQATT, CDR2 SNEGSKA (reference sequence). V dropped 5 bases and J dropped 0 bases, with 17 bases sitting between them. This CDR3 is built from 16 residues. The CDR3 nucleotides read TGCAGTGCTGGGCAGAGCCGACCACTTAGCAATCAGCCCCAGCATTTT. Translating gives CSAGQSRPLSNQPQHF.

The chain carries TRBV20-1 and TRBJ2-7; D unresolved. Deletions cut 0 bases from V and 3 bases from J, with 3 bases between. CDR3 length: 11 residues. CDR1 and CDR2 from the germline V gene are DFQATT and SNEGSKA (reference sequence). The CDR3: CSARDSYEQYF. In nucleotides, the CDR3 is TGCAGTGCTAGAGATAGCTACGAGCAGTACTTC.

This chain connects TRBV20-1 to TRBJ2-5, with D perhaps matching TRBD1 (5 bases). CDR3 length: 16 residues. Trimming took off 1 base at V and 5 bases at J, with 20 bases between the two ends. CDR1 is DFQATT and CDR2 is SNEGSKA in the germline V gene (reference sequence). CDR3 nucleotides: TGCAGTGCTAGAGGAAGGGGCGGCGCGGTATATGAGACCCAGTACTTC. Its translation is CSARGRGGAVYETQYF.

There are a few counts of this clonotype. This chain links TRBV20-1 with TRBJ2-7; no reliable D call. Germline V lookup: CDR1 DFQATT, CDR2 SNEGSKA (reference sequence). The CDR3 contains 11 residues. Trimming stripped 3 bases from V and 7 bases from J, with 10 bases between. The CDR3 loop reads CSASGPREQYF. The CDR3 DNA is TGCAGTGCTAGTGGACCTAGAGAGCAGTACTTC.

The J gene is TRBJ1-2, the V gene TRBV28; D not certain. The V and J ends lost 5 bases and 5 bases respectively, with 9 bases between them. Germline V gene data show CDR1 as MDHEN and CDR2 as SYDVKM. This CDR3 has 12 amino acids. The CDR3 DNA reads TGTGCCAGCAGTCGACGGGGTTATGGCTACACCTTC. Translated, it gives CASSRRGYGYTF.

The genes are TRBV6-7 and TRBJ2-3; D is perhaps TRBD1 (6 bases). TRBV6-7 is marked as an open reading frame, function uncertain. V gave up 8 bases and J gave up 1 base, with 16 bases separating them. This CDR3 is 15 amino acids long. In DNA, the CDR3 is TGTGCCAGCCGAGTAAGGGGGTTGGGCACAGATACGCAGTATTTT. This encodes CASRVRGLGTDTQYF.

V is TRBV20-1 and J is TRBJ2-7, with TRBD2 matching 10 bases. V trimming: 5 bases; J trimming: 2 bases; junction bases outside the gene matches: 9. Germline CDR1 is DFQATT and CDR2 is SNEGSKA (reference sequence). The CDR3 runs to 15 residues. This CDR3 reads CSAQHGTSATYEQYF. The CDR3 nucleotides are TGCAGTGCTCAACACGGGACTAGCGCGACCTACGAGCAGTACTTC.

This clonotype was seen once. The gene calls are TRBV12-3 or TRBV12-4 and TRBJ1-5; 10 nucleotides agree with TRBD1. After removal of 3 bases from V and 3 bases from J, the junction contained 5 bases not matched to a gene. This CDR3 region has 16 residues. The CDR3 DNA reads as TGTGCCAGCAGTTTCTACGGGACAGGGGACAATCAGCCCCAGCATTTT. Translating gives CASSFYGTGDNQPQHF.